These 5 T cell receptor beta chains share one sample of origin, sequenced in a study of radiotherapy plus CTLA-4 blockade in lung cancer. Generated by immunoSEQ multiplex PCR, the TCRdb table keeps only in-frame clones and is missing some. The sample includes some 110,000 clones, 78% of them seen just once. Sequenced material: peripheral blood, taken from a patient treated with radiotherapy plus ipilimumab. These receptor sequences come from a human donor with non-small cell lung cancer who had a partial response to radiotherapy plus ipilimumab.

This clone was counted a single time. The chain joins TRBV4-3 to TRBJ2-1; TRBD2 might be the D (5 bases). The CDR3 length is 14 residues. Germline V gene lookup returns CDR1 LGHNA and CDR2 YSLEER. With 4 bases removed from V and 4 bases from J, the gap between germline ends came to 11 bases. DNA of the CDR3: TGCGCCAGCAGCCCAGAAGAGGGTTACAATGAGCAGTTCTTC. It encodes CASSPEEGYNEQFF.

This clone was found once. The CDR3 spells CASSVEGTHYGYTF. CDR3 bases: TGTGCCAGCAGCGTAGAAGGGACTCACTATGGCTACACCTTC. The chain combines TRBV9 with TRBJ1-2, with D perhaps matching TRBD1 (5 bases). Germline values: CDR1 SGDLS, CDR2 YYNGEE. The V end lost 0 bases, the J end lost 3 bases, and 9 bases lay between the germline ends. The CDR3 has 14 residues. Variable domain in full (rest from reference TRBV9 and TRBJ1-2): DSGVTQTPKHLITATGQRVTLRCSPRSGDLSVYWYQQSLDQGLQFLIQYYNGEERAKGNILERFSAQQFPDLHSELNLSSLELGDSALYFCASSVEGTHYGYTFGSGTRLTVV.

With respect to this clone: This sample includes further DNA sequences coding for the same CDR3. The chain has TRBV6-1 and TRBJ2-2; no firm D call. Germline V lookup: CDR1 MNHNS, CDR2 SASEGT. The CDR3 consists of 12 residues. Trimming cost V 5 bases and J 4 bases, with 5 bases left between them. CDR3 sequence reads: CASSFLTGELFF. Here the CDR3 DNA reads TGTGCCAGCAGTTTCCTCACCGGGGAGCTGTTTTTT.

The V call is TRBV27, the J call TRBJ2-1; 7 bases align to TRBD1. The CDR3 totals 15 residues. CDR1 and CDR2 from the germline V gene are MNHEY and SMNVEV (reference sequence). J was trimmed by 2 bases and V by 3 bases; bases with no gene match: 4. The CDR3 DNA is TGTGCCAGCAGTTTCCGGGACAGCACCTACAATGAGCAGTTCTTC. It is translated as CASSFRDSTYNEQFF.

The chain links TRBV6-4 to TRBJ2-3; 7 bases agree with TRBD2. CDR3 length: 14 amino acids. Trimming removed 6 bases from V and 0 bases from J; junction bases left unmatched: 3. The germline V gene encodes CDR1 MRHNA and CDR2 SNTAGT. In DNA, the CDR3 is TGTGCCAGCAGAGTTAGCGGGAGCACAGATACGCAGTATTTT. Residues: CASRVSGSTDTQYF.